This T cell receptor beta chain was observed in a study of cytomegalovirus exposure and HLA in healthy donors. General observations from the study: Across HLA loci, a later analysis found differing TCR association rates, with DRB1 most and HLA-C fewest.

Concerning this clone itself: Its target is not known.

The PCR was carried out with 60 Vbeta primers and 13 Jbeta primers. The assay was immunoSEQ multiplex PCR, and TCRdb's table has in-frame clones only and misses some. The data hold 100,000 to 150,000 clones, with about 80% observed a single time. Donors showed nominal health when sampled, although they likely had unrecorded immune exposures. The sequencing input was PBMCs. This TCR was recovered from a man aged 25 to 40 in good health and CMV-seropositive.

CDR3 in DNA: TGTGCCAGCAGAATCGGGGGGAACACTGAAGCTTTCTTT. Protein sequence: CASRIGGNTEAFF. The genes are TRBV6-6 and TRBJ1-1, with D possibly matching TRBD1 (5 bases). V shed 6 bases and J shed 1 base, with 9 bases lying between them. This CDR3 region has 13 residues. Germline-derived CDR1 and CDR2 are MNHNY and SVGAGI (reference sequence).